This T cell receptor beta chain derives from a study of T cell responses to AZD1222 COVID-19 vaccine. The CDR3 is 12 residues long. Germline loops: CDR1 DFQATT, CDR2 SNEGSKA (reference sequence). The trim removed 3 bases at V and 7 bases at J, leaving 4 bases unmatched. TCRdb's copy holds only in-frame clones and misses some; the assay was immunoSEQ multiplex PCR. The table has about 220,000 clones, about 92% seen once. Study-wide results and limits: The study reported that nearly half of spike-specific TCRs target unmutated variant regions. In all cases, repertoires were sampled only after the peak T cell response.

A note on this clone: The antigen is undetermined.

The origin of this receptor is an adult in good health. Sequencing used peripheral blood, obtained on day 0 of MenACWY control vaccination. This chain connects TRBV20-1 to TRBJ1-2; 8 nucleotides match TRBD1. The CDR3 coding sequence is TGCAGTGCTAGTCAGGGGGCTGGTGGCTACACCTTC. It specifies CSASQGAGGYTF.